The 27 T cell receptor beta chains given below trace back to one sample, sequenced in a study of blood T cell repertoires in COVID-19. Sequencing used immunoSEQ multiplex PCR; TCRdb keeps in-frame clones, though not all of them. Here the sample spans 170,000 or so clones, roughly 78% being singletons. Sequencing was performed on peripheral blood. The origin of the receptors is a man between 65 and 85 years old with active or convalescent COVID-19.

The genes are TRBV11-2 and TRBJ1-1, with 8 bases matching TRBD1. This CDR3 contains 17 residues. Germline CDR1 is SGHAT and CDR2 is FQNNGV. Trimming at V came to 2 bases and at J to 0 bases, leaving 8 bases not matched to a gene. The CDR3 reads CASSLHPRTGMNTEAFF. The CDR3 bases are TGTGCCAGCAGCTTACACCCCCGGACAGGGATGAACACTGAAGCTTTCTTT.

The rearrangement uses TRBV4-2 and TRBJ2-7; TRBD1 matches at 8 bases. With V trimmed by 0 bases and J by 3 bases, 4 bases remained unmatched. The CDR3 extends over 15 amino acids. Germline V gene data show CDR1 as LGHNA and CDR2 as YNFKEQ. In DNA, the CDR3 is TGTGCCAGCAGCCAAGATCCAGGGGGCTTCTACGAGCAGTACTTC. It encodes CASSQDPGGFYEQYF.

This clone has only a few counts. The chain is built from TRBV5-1 and TRBJ2-7; 9 bases are a match to TRBD1. The ends lost 2 bases at V and 3 bases at J; junction bases unmatched: 6. The CDR3 extends over 15 amino acids. The germline CDR1 and CDR2 sequences are SGHRS and YFSETQ. This CDR3 is CASSLGTGSLYEQYF. In DNA form, the CDR3 reads TGCGCCAGCAGCTTAGGGACAGGGAGTCTCTACGAGCAGTACTTC.

V usage is TRBV6-5 and J usage is TRBJ2-7, with TRBD1 identical over 8 bases. The CDR3 sequence is 15 residues long. The trim removed 7 bases at V and 6 bases at J, leaving 14 bases unmatched. Germline V gene sequence: CDR1 MNHEY, CDR2 SVGAGI. The CDR3 loop is CASTLGQGFLSEQYF. DNA for the CDR3: TGTGCCAGCACTCTTGGACAGGGATTTTTGAGCGAGCAGTACTTC.

Only one count was recorded for this clone. V and J are TRBV10-1 and TRBJ2-1, with 7 bases matching TRBD2. CDR1 WNHNN and CDR2 SYGVQD come from the germline V gene (reference sequence). The J segment lost 8 bases and the V segment lost 2 bases, leaving 9 bases of the junction unmatched. This CDR3 is built from 15 residues. The CDR3 is CASSERSGVGDEQFF. DNA of the CDR3: TGCGCCAGCAGTGAGAGAAGCGGGGTAGGAGATGAGCAGTTCTTC.

The chain joins TRBV3-1 (or the pseudogene TRBV3-2) to TRBJ1-1; D may be TRBD1 (5 bases). The ends were cut back, 4 bases at V and 5 bases at J, with 17 bases in the middle. Germline CDR1 LGHDT, CDR2 YNNKEL (reference sequence). The CDR3 sequence is 15 residues long. The CDR3 region has the DNA TGTGCCAGCAGCCCTCGTTGGGGGAGGGGTACTGAAGCTTTCTTT. Translated: CASSPRWGRGTEAFF.

The gene calls are TRBV7-9 and TRBJ1-2; D gene uncertain. V lost 3 bases to trimming and J lost 2 bases, with 13 bases between them. This CDR3 contains 15 residues. CDR1 is SEHNR and CDR2 is FQNEAQ in the germline V gene (reference sequence). The CDR3, as DNA: TGTGCCAGCAGCTTTGAGGCTGCCCGGAACTATGGCTACACCTTC. Translated, it gives CASSFEAARNYGYTF.

This clone has just a few counts. The V gene is TRBV27, the J gene TRBJ2-7, with 8 bases aligning to TRBD1. With V trimmed by 5 bases and J by 5 bases, 5 bases remained unmatched. This CDR3 region has 13 residues. The germline V gene encodes CDR1 MNHEY and CDR2 SMNVEV (reference sequence). CDR3 loop: CASSNRGSDEQYF. The CDR3 nucleotides are TGTGCCAGCAGTAACAGGGGGTCGGACGAGCAGTACTTC.

This chain uses TRBV2 with TRBJ2-7; unclear D gene. Germline V gene data show CDR1 as SNHLY and CDR2 as FYNNEI. The germline V and J ends were trimmed by 1 base and 6 bases, with 7 bases remaining between them. The CDR3 is 12 amino acids. CDR3 in amino acids: CASSEVRFEQYF. DNA for the CDR3: TGTGCCAGCAGTGAAGTTCGGTTCGAGCAGTACTTC.

This sequence joins TRBV5-5 and TRBJ2-5, with a possible D match to TRBD2 (6 bases). Trimming removed 3 bases at V and 5 bases at J, with 14 bases between. The CDR3 sequence is 14 residues long. Germline V gene lookup returns CDR1 SGHKS and CDR2 YYEKEE (reference sequence). CDR3 protein: CASSSGGEWETQYF. CDR3 nucleotide sequence: TGTGCCAGCAGCTCCGGAGGGGAGTGGGAGACCCAGTACTTC.

The rearrangement uses TRBV7-9 and TRBJ2-2; 7 positions match TRBD1. The CDR3 is made up of 16 amino acids. Germline V gene lookup returns CDR1 SEHNR and CDR2 FQNEAQ (reference sequence). With 5 bases clipped from V and 2 bases from J, the junction kept 8 bases outside the gene matches. This CDR3 reads CASSQRQGLNTGELFF. DNA for the CDR3: TGTGCCAGCAGCCAACGACAGGGCCTAAACACCGGGGAGCTGTTTTTT.

V and J are TRBV6-5 and TRBJ2-7; 8 positions agree with TRBD2. With 7 bases clipped from V and 3 bases from J, the junction kept 11 bases outside the gene matches. CDR1 is MNHEY and CDR2 is SVGAGI in the germline V gene. The CDR3 runs to 15 residues. The CDR3 nucleotides read TGTGCCAGCAAACTAGCCGGGACTAGTGGCTACGAGCAGTACTTC. The encoded protein is CASKLAGTSGYEQYF.

The genes are TRBV2 and TRBJ2-4, with a possible D match to TRBD1 (6 bases). Germline V gene sequence: CDR1 SNHLY, CDR2 FYNNEI. The CDR3 length is 15 residues. The germline V and J ends were trimmed by 6 bases and 0 bases, with 12 bases remaining between them. The CDR3 DNA reads as TGTGCCAGCAGGGACGGACAGATAGCCAAAAACATTCAGTACTTC. Translation gives CASRDGQIAKNIQYF.

The chain couples TRBV3-1 (or the pseudogene TRBV3-2) to TRBJ2-1, with D hard to call. Looked up from germline, CDR1 is LGHDT and CDR2 is YNNKEL (reference sequence). Trimming cost V 1 base and J 0 bases, with 10 bases left between them. There are 16 residues in the CDR3. CDR3 amino acids: CASSQVLHYSYNEQFF. In nucleotides, the CDR3 is TGTGCCAGCAGCCAAGTGTTACATTACTCCTACAATGAGCAGTTCTTC.

This clone was seen once. The chain joins TRBV7-2 to TRBJ2-3, with TRBD2 matching over 15 bases. In germline, CDR1 is SGHTA, CDR2 FQGNSA. There are 15 residues in the CDR3. Losses at the gene ends were 4 bases for V and 11 bases for J; bases not matched to a gene: 7. The DNA for the CDR3 is TGTGCCAGCAGCTACGGACTAGCGGGGGGGGATGGGCAGTATTTT. Its translation: CASSYGLAGGDGQYF.

The V and J genes are TRBV14 and TRBJ2-7; TRBD1 is a possible D gene (5 bases). The CDR3 loop spans 15 amino acids. V was pared by 4 bases and J by 1 base, with 14 bases between. The germline V gene encodes CDR1 SGHDN and CDR2 FVKESK. DNA for the CDR3: TGTGCCAGCAGCCGGATAATCCAGGGATCCTACGAGCAGTACTTC. It specifies CASSRIIQGSYEQYF.

With respect to this clone: A junction end diverges from the germline sequence, so it may reflect a read error. The identical CDR3 is also encoded by other nucleotide sequences in the sample. The V call is TRBV14, the J call TRBJ2-7, with 10 bases that match TRBD1. The CDR3 length is 14 residues. From germline, CDR1 is SGHDN and CDR2 FVKESK. The CDR3 DNA reads TGTGCTAGCAGCCAGTGGACAGGGGGCTACGAGCAGTACTTC. Protein: CASSQWTGGYEQYF.

J is TRBJ2-1 and V is TRBV3-1 (or the pseudogene TRBV3-2); no firm D call. This CDR3 contains 13 residues. CDR1 is LGHDT and CDR2 is YNNKEL in the germline V gene (reference sequence). The ends were cut back, 0 bases at V and 9 bases at J, with 9 bases in the middle. Written as DNA, the CDR3 is TGTGCCAGCAGCCAAGATGTACGCGGTGAGCAGTTCTTC. Residues: CASSQDVRGEQFF.

The V call is TRBV3-1 (or the pseudogene TRBV3-2), the J call TRBJ2-5; D is uncertain. The CDR3 length is 13 residues. V was cut by 0 bases and J by 2 bases, with 4 bases left in between. Germline V gene data show CDR1 as LGHDT and CDR2 as YNNKEL (reference sequence). CDR3 protein: CASSQELQETQYF. CDR3 in DNA: TGTGCCAGCAGCCAAGAACTACAAGAGACCCAGTACTTC.

The chain combines TRBV9 with TRBJ2-5, with D possibly matching TRBD2 (5 bases). The CDR3 sequence is 13 residues long. CDR1 and CDR2 from the germline V gene are SGDLS and YYNGEE. The ends were cut back, 0 bases at V and 4 bases at J, with 7 bases in the middle. CDR3 in amino acids: CASSVGERETQYF. The CDR3 bases are TGTGCCAGCAGCGTAGGGGAGCGAGAGACCCAGTACTTC. Looking up the rest from reference TRBV9 and TRBJ2-5 gives the full variable domain: DSGVTQTPKHLITATGQRVTLRCSPRSGDLSVYWYQQSLDQGLQFLIQYYNGEERAKGNILERFSAQQFPDLHSELNLSSLELGDSALYFCASSVGERETQYFGPGTRLLVL.

This chain links TRBV5-1 with TRBJ2-1, with a possible D match to TRBD2 (5 bases). The V end was cut by 4 bases, the J end by 4 bases, with 12 bases between. Germline V gene sequence: CDR1 SGHRS, CDR2 YFSETQ. CDR3 length: 14 amino acids. The CDR3 coding sequence is TGCGCCAGCAGCAGGTTAGAGGGATACAATGAGCAGTTCTTC. It is translated as CASSRLEGYNEQFF. Complete variable domain (other parts from reference TRBV5-1 and TRBJ2-1): KAGVTQTPRYLIKTRGQQVTLSCSPISGHRSVSWYQQTPGQGLQFLFEYFSETQRNKGNFPGRFSGRQFSNSRSEMNVSTLELGDSALYLCASSRLEGYNEQFFGPGTRLTVL.

The chain has TRBV30 and TRBJ2-7; D not certain. CDR3 length equals 12 residues. Germline CDR1 reads GTSNPN; CDR2 reads SVGIG (reference sequence). Between the trimmed V and J ends, which lost 0 bases and 4 bases, there was a span of 7 bases. This CDR3 reads CAWSVTPYEQYF. The CDR3 nucleotides are TGTGCCTGGAGTGTAACTCCTTACGAGCAGTACTTC.

This chain joins TRBV6-6 and TRBJ2-7, with D possibly being TRBD2 (6 bases). The CDR3 extends over 15 amino acids. The V end lost 4 bases, the J end lost 5 bases, and 18 bases lay between the germline ends. CDR1 and CDR2 (germline): MNHNY, SVGAGI (reference sequence). The CDR3 here is CASSSILGGDHEQYF. The CDR3 bases are TGTGCCAGCAGTTCGATTCTGGGGGGTGACCACGAGCAGTACTTC.

This chain links TRBV9 with TRBJ1-2; 9 positions match TRBD1. Germline CDR1 reads SGDLS; CDR2 reads YYNGEE. V dropped 6 bases and J dropped 7; count of bases not matched to a gene: 10. The CDR3 contains 14 residues. The CDR3 loop reads CASMGQGYTGGYTF. The CDR3 DNA sequence: TGTGCCAGCATGGGACAGGGATATACAGGTGGCTACACCTTC.

J is TRBJ1-4 and V is TRBV4-3; 9 bases are shared with TRBD1. Trimming cost V 0 bases and J 8 bases; bases outside gene matches: 13. Germline V lookup: CDR1 LGHNA, CDR2 YSLEER. This CDR3 is built from 18 residues. CDR3 residues: CASSQDSGQGRFREKLFF. Written as DNA, the CDR3 is TGCGCCAGCAGCCAAGATTCCGGACAGGGGAGGTTTAGGGAAAAACTGTTTTTT.

The gene calls are TRBV3-1 (or the pseudogene TRBV3-2) and TRBJ2-5; TRBD2 is a possible D gene (5 bases). The CDR3 is made up of 14 amino acids. Trimming left V 6 bases short and J 2 bases short, with 13 bases between. Germline CDR1 and CDR2: LGHDT and YNNKEL (reference sequence). This CDR3 is CASRGLAPQETQYF. CDR3 in DNA: TGTGCCAGCAGGGGATTAGCGCCTCAAGAGACCCAGTACTTC.

The chain combines TRBV19 with TRBJ1-1; 10 bases are shared with TRBD1. The CDR3 loop spans 16 amino acids. Germline values: CDR1 LNHDA, CDR2 SQIVND (reference sequence). V lost 5 bases and J lost 3; bases outside the gene matches: 9. The CDR3 spells CASSFWTGGSHTEAFF. The CDR3, as DNA: TGTGCCAGTAGTTTCTGGACAGGGGGAAGCCACACTGAAGCTTTCTTT.